This record concerns one T cell receptor beta chain sequence. 60 Vbeta and 13 Jbeta primers were used in PCR. The assay was immunoSEQ multiplex PCR, and TCRdb's table has in-frame clones only and misses some. The data contain approximately 180,000 clones, roughly three quarters of them singletons. This sample is part of a study of cytomegalovirus exposure and HLA in healthy donors. The CDR3 extends over 15 amino acids. In germline, CDR1 is SGDLS, CDR2 YYNGEE. The junction had 3 bases not matched to a gene; V was cut back by 0 bases and J by 8 bases. This TCR came from a woman aged 45-59 years in good health and CMV-seronegative. The chain is built from TRBV9 and TRBJ1-6, with 9 bases identical to TRBD1. Specimen: PBMCs. The CDR3 region is CASSVDWTGDSPLHF. The CDR3 DNA reads as TGTGCCAGCAGCGTAGATTGGACAGGGGATTCACCCCTCCACTTT.